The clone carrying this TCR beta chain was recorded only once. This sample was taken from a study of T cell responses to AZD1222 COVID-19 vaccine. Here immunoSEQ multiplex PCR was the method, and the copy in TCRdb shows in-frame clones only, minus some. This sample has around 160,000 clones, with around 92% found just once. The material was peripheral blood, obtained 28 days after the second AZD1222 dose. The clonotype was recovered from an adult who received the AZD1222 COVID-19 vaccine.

Here the CDR3 reads CASSLAQRGGGEQFF. The DNA of the CDR3 is TGTGCCAGCAGCTTGGCCCAGCGGGGGGGCGGAGAGCAGTTCTTC. The chain has TRBV13 and TRBJ2-1; 10 bases fit TRBD2. V shed 3 bases and J 10 bases; nucleotides not matched to a gene: 9. This CDR3 is built from 15 residues. Germline V CDR1 and CDR2: PRHDT, FYEKMQ (reference sequence).